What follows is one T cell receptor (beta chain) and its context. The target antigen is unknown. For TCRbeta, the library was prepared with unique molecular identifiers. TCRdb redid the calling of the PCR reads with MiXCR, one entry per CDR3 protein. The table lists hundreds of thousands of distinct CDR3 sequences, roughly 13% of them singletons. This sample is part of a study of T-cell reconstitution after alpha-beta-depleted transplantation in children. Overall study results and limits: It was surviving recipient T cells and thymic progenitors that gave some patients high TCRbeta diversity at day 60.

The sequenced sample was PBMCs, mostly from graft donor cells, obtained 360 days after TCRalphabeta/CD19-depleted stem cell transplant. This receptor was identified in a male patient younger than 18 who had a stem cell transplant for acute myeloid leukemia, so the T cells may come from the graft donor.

The CDR3 loop reads CASSSFRGYQPQHF. CDR3 DNA sequence: TGTGCCAGCAGTTCCTTCAGGGGTTATCAGCCCCAGCATTTT. This sequence joins TRBV28 and TRBJ1-5; D is possibly TRBD1 (6 bases). Germline V gene data show CDR1 as MDHEN and CDR2 as SYDVKM. The length of the CDR3 is 14 residues. Trimming cost V 4 bases and J 5 bases, with 12 bases left between them.